This T cell receptor beta chain was recovered during a study of radiation and T cells in renal cell carcinoma. Regarding the study as a whole: In blood, top tumor clones expanded by 2 weeks, shrinking by 4.

Germline V CDR1 and CDR2: LNHNV, YYDKDF (reference sequence). CDR3 length: 14 residues. Trimming took 0 bases from V and 7 from J, leaving 13 bases between them. The method was immunoSEQ multiplex PCR; TCRdb's version includes in-frame clones alone and lacks a portion of them. Counted here are more than 95,000 clones, around 83% occurring once; the ten biggest clones make up under 4%. Time point noted: baseline pretreatment blood. Treatment described: 15 Gy SBRT to primary tumor, nephrectomy 4 weeks later. Serial blood draws occurred at baseline and 2 and 4 weeks post-SBRT. Points on this clone: The antigen is not known.

The sample was blood, taken from a patient whose treatment included radiotherapy and nephrectomy. The clonotype comes from a woman aged 55-69 years with renal cell carcinoma. The chain combines TRBV15 with TRBJ2-7; the D is unclear. CDR3: CATSRDGFGGEQYF. The CDR3 coding sequence is TGTGCCACCAGCAGAGATGGGTTCGGCGGTGAGCAGTACTTC.